This T cell receptor beta chain was found in a study of blood T cells in healthy people across ages. Study observations and caveats: The authors considered diversity estimates from one million T cells to be underestimates. The lack of PBMC sorting stopped any conclusive naive versus antigen-experienced comparison. Fewer expanded clones and more diversity marked long-lived versus aged donors.

This clonotype was detected ten times or more. Its specificity is not known. Germline values: CDR1 KGHSH, CDR2 LQKENI. Trimming left V 8 bases short and J 12 bases short, with 20 bases between. The CDR3 is 13 amino acids. The second PCR ran roughly 7 to 12 cycles with a sample-barcoded 5' primer and J-beta primers. Researchers report that a template-switch adaptor with 12 random nucleotides tagged each cDNA molecule. TCRdb re-called the 5' RACE reads through MiXCR, storing one row per CDR3 protein. The repertoire holds about 620,000 distinct CDR3 sequences, roughly half seen once, with 13% in the top ten.

This clonotype was obtained from a woman of 80 years or more in good health. The rearrangement links TRBV18 to TRBJ2-1; D is tentatively TRBD1 or TRBD2 (5 bases each). The sample comprised blood. CDR3 in DNA: TGTGCCAGCGGTGGGACGCTTTCAATGATGCAGTTCTTC. It codes for CASGGTLSMMQFF.